This T cell receptor beta chain comes out of a study of blood T cell repertoires in COVID-19. Study-wide background: Some COVID-19 samples were acute and others convalescent; all came from the United States, Italy and Spain. PBMCs, B-cell-depleted T cells, or T cells were the source of the cDNA or gDNA that made up the material.

The CDR3 runs 16 residues. CDR1 is MNHNS, CDR2 SASEGT, per germline. The V and J ends lost 3 bases and 8 bases, in that order; junction bases with no gene match: 10. Participants were aged 18 to 89 years, lived in about 26 US areas, and enrolled virtually. Original handling: Amplified reference gene primers provided the basis for estimating nucleated cell counts. TCRdb's copy holds only in-frame clones and misses some; the assay was immunoSEQ multiplex PCR. D and trimming were read from the DNA, whereas the V and J calls and clone size are those reported in that table. The sample has 250,000 to 350,000 clones, roughly nine tenths seen once.

Material for sequencing was PBMCs or T cells enriched from blood (not recorded which). The gene calls are TRBV6-1 and TRBJ1-3, with 10 bases fitting TRBD1. The source is a woman aged 25 to 39 who had recovered from COVID-19. As DNA, the CDR3 is TGTGCCAGCAGTGAGCCAGGACAGGGGGTACAGGACACCATATATTTT. Translating gives CASSEPGQGVQDTIYF.